This T cell receptor (beta chain) was obtained from a study of T cell repertoires in cytomegalovirus infection. Study-level background: Both a matching HLA type and CMV infection were indicated by public TCR beta signatures.

This clonotype has more than one count but fewer than ten. Antigen unknown. TCRdb itself ran the reads through MiXCR, one entry per CDR3 protein. The data show a few hundred thousand distinct CDR3 sequences, 15% to 20% seen once. Overall study findings and caveats: The cumulative frequency of public TCR beta families identified carriers of CMV plus the relevant HLA. CMV-specific TCR beta clonotypes restricted by HLA-C dominated the ex vivo response.

Germline V lookup: CDR1 LNHNV, CDR2 YYDKDF (reference sequence). The CDR3 has 15 residues. Trimming shortened V by 7 bases and J by 0 bases, and 15 bases separated the two germline ends. The sequence derives from a human donor in good health (CMV status not recorded). Some clones in this sample may be carry-over from other donors' samples. The rearrangement joins TRBV15 to TRBJ1-1, with D unresolved. Sequencing used CD8+ T cells from PBMCs. Here the CDR3 reads CATTGKGYMNTEAFF. CDR3 bases: TGTGCCACCACTGGGAAGGGCTACATGAACACTGAAGCTTTCTTT. The full variable domain, in which reference TRBV15 and TRBJ1-1 provide the parts outside the CDR3, is DAMVIQNPRYQVTQFGKPVTLSCSQTLNHNVMYWYQQKSSQAPKLLFHYYDKDFNNEADTPDNFQSRRPNTSFCFLDIRSPGLGDTAMYLCATTGKGYMNTEAFFGQGTRLTVV.